The rows below give T cell receptor beta chains drawn from one sample of a study of blood T cell repertoires in COVID-19. The protocol was immunoSEQ multiplex PCR, while the TCRdb copy is restricted to in-frame clones and leaves out a portion. The profile covers 130,000 or so clones, with around 88% appearing a single time and 1.5% to 1.9% taken by the ten largest. Sequenced sample: peripheral blood. These receptors all stem from a woman aged 55-69 years with acute or convalescent COVID-19. The CDR3 runs from the conserved cysteine through the conserved F or W. A D gene is named only where the DNA matches it firmly. Clone size is stated in some rows and not others, as once, few, many or a class when expanded.

d_call | clone_size | j_call | v_call | cdr3_aa | cdr3_nt
- | - | TRBJ2-3 | TRBV24-1 | CATSDPSLSTDTQYF | TGTGCCACCAGTGATCCGTCACTGAGCACAGATACGCAGTATTTT
TRBD1 | - | TRBJ1-1 | TRBV28 | CASSLTGTVTEAFF | TGTGCCAGCAGTTTAACCGGGACAGTCACTGAAGCTTTCTTT
TRBD2 | - | TRBJ2-1 | TRBV5-4 | CASSLSGTSGGYNEQFF | TGTGCCAGCAGCTTATCCGGGACTAGCGGGGGGTACAATGAGCAGTTCTTC
- | - | TRBJ1-1 | TRBV6-2/TRBV6-3 | CASSPTPALEAFF | TGTGCCAGCAGCCCGACCCCAGCGCTTGAAGCTTTCTTT
- | few | TRBJ1-6 | TRBV7-2 | CASRFFDRPNSPLHF | TGTGCCAGCAGATTCTTCGACAGACCGAATTCACCCCTCCACTTT
TRBD2 | - | TRBJ2-3 | TRBV5-4 | CASSSRTSGVGDTQYF | TGTGCCAGCAGCTCAAGGACTAGCGGGGTAGGAGATACGCAGTATTTT
- | - | TRBJ1-3 | TRBV9 | CASSAGLLFSGNTIYF | TGTGCCAGCAGCGCGGGACTCCTCTTCTCTGGAAACACCATATATTTT
TRBD2 | - | TRBJ2-5 | TRBV5-4 | CASSSSKRLAGGIQETQYF | TGTGCCAGCAGCTCTTCAAAAAGACTAGCGGGGGGGATACAAGAGACCCAGTACTTC
- | - | TRBJ2-3 | TRBV18 | CASSQNEDSDTQYF | TGTGCCAGCTCACAAAACGAGGATTCAGATACGCAGTATTTT
- | few | TRBJ2-7 | TRBV30 | CAWSNSGGGTYEQYF | TGTGCCTGGAGTAACTCGGGGGGCGGCACCTACGAGCAGTACTTC
- | - | TRBJ2-3 | TRBV12-3/TRBV12-4 | CASSLQGKDTQYF | TGTGCCAGCAGTTTACAGGGAAAAGATACGCAGTATTTT
- | once | TRBJ1-2 | TRBV5-6 | CASSGTDRTPYGYTF | TGTGCCAGCAGCGGTACCGACAGGACTCCCTATGGCTACACCTTC
- | - | TRBJ2-7 | TRBV23-1 | CASLTGQRNYEQYF | TGCGCCAGCCTCACAGGGCAGAGGAACTACGAGCAGTACTTC
TRBD2 | - | TRBJ2-5 | TRBV30 | CAWSAGTSGGTGTQYF | TGTGCCTGGAGTGCCGGGACTAGCGGGGGGACTGGGACCCAGTACTTC
- | once | TRBJ1-6 | TRBV4-2 | CASSQALVRGSTPLHF | TGTGCCAGCAGCCAAGCCCTGGTCAGGGGATCGACACCCCTCCACTTT
TRBD1 | - | TRBJ2-2 | TRBV4-1 | CASSQDFGTGDTGELFF | TGCGCCAGCAGCCAAGATTTCGGGACAGGAGACACCGGGGAGCTGTTTTTT
- | - | TRBJ1-2 | TRBV2 | CASSGAVANYGYTF | TGTGCCAGCAGTGGGGCAGTAGCTAACTATGGCTACACCTTC
TRBD1 | - | TRBJ2-7 | TRBV28 | CASSTGQGAPYEQYF | TGTGCCAGCAGCACCGGGCAGGGGGCACCCTACGAGCAGTACTTC
- | once | TRBJ2-3 | TRBV6-1 | CASSALGEPSTDTQYF | TGTGCCAGCAGTGCTCTAGGGGAACCTAGCACAGATACGCAGTATTTT
- | - | TRBJ1-2 | TRBV7-2 | CASSIPGSFYGYTF | TGTGCCAGCAGCATACCCGGGAGCTTCTATGGCTACACCTTC
TRBD1 | - | TRBJ1-2 | TRBV27 | CASSTPGQGYGYTF | TGTGCCAGCAGCACGCCGGGACAGGGCTATGGCTACACCTTC
TRBD1 | few | TRBJ1-4 | TRBV30 | CAWLDRGNEKLFF | TGTGCCTGGTTGGACAGGGGGAATGAAAAACTGTTTTTT
TRBD1 | - | TRBJ1-1 | TRBV9 | CASSRGQGIMNTEAFF | TGTGCCAGCAGCAGAGGACAGGGGATAATGAACACTGAAGCTTTCTTT
- | - | TRBJ1-5 | TRBV4-2 | CASSQDSGDFRPQHF | TGTGCCAGCAGCCAAGATTCGGGGGATTTTCGGCCCCAGCATTTT
- | once | TRBJ1-2 | TRBV6-1 | CASTEYTGSGYTF | TGTGCCAGCACGGAATATACAGGGTCCGGCTACACCTTC
- | - | TRBJ1-2 | TRBV6-6 | CASSQTDSSNYGYTF | TGTGCCAGCAGTCAGACGGACAGCTCTAACTATGGCTACACCTTC
TRBD1 | - | TRBJ2-1 | TRBV7-2 | CASSRGTGVNEQFF | TGTGCCAGCAGTCGTGGGACAGGAGTCAATGAGCAGTTCTTC
- | once | TRBJ1-2 | TRBV7-2 | CASSLYEGYTF | TGTGCCAGCAGCTTATATGAGGGCTACACCTTC
TRBD1 | - | TRBJ2-2 | TRBV7-2 | CASSILSPLTGPDTGELFF | TGTGCCAGCAGCATTCTCAGCCCCTTGACAGGGCCGGACACCGGGGAGCTGTTTTTT
- | - | TRBJ1-2 | TRBV7-2 | CASRPPQLPEANYGYTF | TGTGCCAGCCGCCCCCCACAGCTTCCAGAAGCTAACTATGGCTACACCTTC
- | - | TRBJ1-4 | TRBV5-6 | CASSILGGALATNEKLFF | TGTGCCAGCAGCATCCTAGGGGGGGCACTAGCAACTAATGAAAAACTGTTTTTT
TRBD1 | once | TRBJ1-4 | TRBV5-1 | CASSLGDRSSEKLFF | TGCGCCAGCAGCTTGGGGGACAGATCTAGTGAAAAACTGTTTTTT
- | - | TRBJ1-2 | TRBV7-2 | CASSLEKGRMGGYTF | TGTGCCAGCAGCTTAGAAAAGGGGCGGATGGGTGGCTACACCTTC
TRBD1 | once | TRBJ2-6 | TRBV4-3 | CASSAGQAGANVLTF | TGCGCCAGCAGCGCGGGACAGGCTGGGGCCAACGTCCTGACTTTC
- | - | TRBJ2-1 | TRBV19 | CASSMVGQPGSYNEQFF | TGTGCCAGTAGTATGGTTGGACAGCCCGGCTCCTACAATGAGCAGTTCTTC
- | once | TRBJ1-1 | TRBV7-9 | CASSFGGSTEAFF | TGTGCCAGCAGCTTTGGAGGGAGCACTGAAGCTTTCTTT
TRBD2 | few | TRBJ2-7 | TRBV6-5 | CASRPTSGSYEQYF | TGTGCCAGCAGACCGACTAGCGGCTCCTACGAGCAGTACTTC
- | - | TRBJ1-3 | TRBV7-2 | CASSLGQPYSGNTIYF | TGTGCCAGCAGCTTAGGACAGCCATACTCTGGAAACACCATATATTTT
TRBD1 | - | TRBJ1-1 | TRBV30 | CAWGQAEAFF | TGTGCCTGGGGACAGGCTGAAGCTTTCTTT
TRBD2 | - | TRBJ2-2 | TRBV5-5 | CASSQTRTSGVLTGELFF | TGTGCCAGCAGCCAAACTCGGACTAGCGGGGTACTCACCGGGGAGCTGTTTTTT
TRBD1 | few | TRBJ1-5 | TRBV4-1 | CASSQEATGGLNQPQHF | TGCGCCAGCAGCCAAGAAGCAACAGGGGGCCTTAATCAGCCCCAGCATTTT
- | - | TRBJ2-2 | TRBV10-3 | CAIRTAANTGELFF | TGTGCCATCAGAACAGCTGCGAACACCGGGGAGCTGTTTTTT
TRBD1 | - | TRBJ1-2 | TRBV4-2 | CASSQGIGQGFYGYTF | TGTGCCAGCAGCCAAGGCATCGGACAGGGGTTTTATGGCTACACCTTC
TRBD1 | - | TRBJ1-1 | TRBV24-1 | CATSEDRDFRGAFF | TGTGCCACCAGTGAGGACAGGGATTTCCGCGGAGCTTTCTTT
- | once | TRBJ2-7 | TRBV28 | CASSWRISGYEQYF | TGTGCCAGCAGTTGGAGGATCTCGGGATACGAGCAGTACTTC
TRBD2 | - | TRBJ2-1 | TRBV9 | CASSVAVLAGSYNEQFF | TGTGCCAGCAGCGTAGCTGTCCTAGCGGGCTCCTACAATGAGCAGTTCTTC
TRBD1 | - | TRBJ1-2 | TRBV28 | CASNRGQGSGYTF | TGTGCCAGCAATCGGGGACAGGGTAGTGGCTACACCTTC
TRBD2 | - | TRBJ2-7 | TRBV18 | CASSHGLAGATYEQYF | TGTGCCAGCTCCCACGGACTAGCGGGGGCAACCTACGAGCAGTACTTC
TRBD2 | - | TRBJ2-1 | TRBV5-1 | CASSLGPSGGAYNEQFF | TGCGCCAGCAGCTTGGGCCCTAGCGGGGGCGCCTACAATGAGCAGTTCTTC
- | - | TRBJ1-4 | TRBV7-2 | CASSQQGWDEKLFF | TGTGCCAGCAGCCAACAGGGTTGGGATGAAAAACTGTTTTTT
- | - | TRBJ1-1 | TRBV10-3 | CAIISERNTEAFF | TGTGCCATCATTTCAGAAAGGAACACTGAAGCTTTCTTT
TRBD1 | once | TRBJ2-5 | TRBV2 | CASSEDRGLAETQYF | TGTGCCAGCAGTGAAGACAGGGGGCTTGCTGAGACCCAGTACTTC
- | once | TRBJ1-6 | TRBV6-1 | CASSEAPGGYNSPLHF | TGTGCCAGCAGTGAAGCTCCGGGGGGCTATAATTCACCCCTCCACTTT
TRBD1 | - | TRBJ1-1 | TRBV28 | CASSLRQGAFF | TGTGCCAGCAGTTTGAGACAGGGCGCTTTCTTT
- | - | TRBJ1-1 | TRBV28 | CASSFLRGTEAFF | TGTGCCAGCAGTTTTCTTAGAGGTACTGAAGCTTTCTTT
TRBD2 | - | TRBJ2-3 | TRBV29-1 | CSVDSVAGVTDTQYF | TGCAGCGTTGATTCGGTAGCGGGAGTCACAGATACGCAGTATTTT
- | once | TRBJ1-6 | TRBV18 | CASSPDSNSPLHF | TGTGCCAGCTCACCGGACAGCAATTCACCCCTCCACTTT